This T cell receptor (beta chain) was found in a study of blood T cell repertoires in COVID-19. Study at large: PBMCs, B-cell-depleted T cells, or T cells were the source of the cDNA or gDNA that made up the material.

Clones were read by immunoSEQ multiplex PCR, and TCRdb kept only the in-frame ones, dropping some. Found here are 90,000 or so clones, roughly 88% of them singletons; the top ten hold about 6.7%. The V gene end was trimmed by 5 bases and the J gene end by 1 base; junction bases not matched to a gene: 7. Germline assignment: CDR1 MDHEN and CDR2 SYDVKM. The CDR3 is made up of 16 amino acids. This clone appeared a single time. The receptor comes from a young man with COVID-19, enrolled during active disease. The sequencing sample was made of peripheral blood. V and J are TRBV28 and TRBJ2-2, with 7 bases that match TRBD1. The CDR3 DNA reads TGTGCCAGCAGTCCTTGGACAGGAATGAACACCGGGGAGCTGTTTTTT. This translates into CASSPWTGMNTGELFF.